The 28 T cell receptor beta chains below all came from one sample that was sequenced in a study of CD8 T cells in Susac syndrome (dated by TCRdb to about 2019). Library construction relied on the immunoSEQ multiplex PCR assay. RNA was extracted with the RNeasy kit and roughly 0.45 to 1 ug was reverse transcribed using random hexamers. TCRdb itself trimmed the public reads at Q25 with fastp, ran MiXCR and retained productive beta chains. All rows with the same CDR3 protein become a single entry with the most common DNA and genes. The sample table shows tens of thousands of distinct CDR3 sequences, and roughly 94% are seen once. The ten biggest clones cover about 0.3% of the sample. Sequences were obtained from CD4+ T cells from PBMCs. The receptor source for this set is a human donor with Susac syndrome.

The V call is TRBV28, the J call TRBJ2-5; perhaps D is TRBD1 or TRBD2 (5 bases each). The CDR3 sequence is 16 residues long. Deletions cut 5 bases from V and 4 bases from J, with 20 bases between. Germline V gene sequence: CDR1 MDHEN, CDR2 SYDVKM. CDR3 DNA sequence: TGTGCCAGCAGTCTACGGGGACGATTGAGAGGAGAGACCCAGTACTTC. Protein product: CASSLRGRLRGETQYF. Drawing the rest from reference TRBV28 and TRBJ2-5, the complete variable domain is DVKVTQSSRYLVKRTGEKVFLECVQDMDHENMFWYRQDPGLGLRLIYFSYDVKMKEKGDIPEGYSVSREKKERFSLILESASTNQTSMYLCASSLRGRLRGETQYFGPGTRLLVL.

The chain joins TRBV18 to TRBJ2-5; D not resolved. Germline lookup yields CDR1 KGHSH and CDR2 LQKENI. The CDR3 length is 14 residues. V lost 3 bases and J 1 base, leaving 9 bases between the germline ends. As DNA, the CDR3 is TGTGCCAGCTCACCTAGGCGCAGCCAAGAGACCCAGTACTTC. This gives the protein CASSPRRSQETQYF.

This chain's CDR3 is CASSLRGGRDTQYF. CDR3 in DNA: TGCGCCAGCAGCTTACGGGGGGGAAGAGATACGCAGTATTTT. The chain uses TRBV5-1 and TRBJ2-3, with 8 bases matching TRBD2. Trimming removed 2 bases from V and 5 bases from J; junction bases left unmatched: 4. Germline loops: CDR1 SGHRS, CDR2 YFSETQ. The CDR3 has 14 amino acids.

CDR3 region: CSASATSGVEQYF. In nucleotides, the CDR3 is TGCAGTGCTAGTGCGACTAGCGGGGTTGAGCAGTACTTC. The V call is TRBV20-1, the J call TRBJ2-7; 11 bases match TRBD2. This CDR3 contains 13 residues. V was pared by 3 bases and J by 7 bases, with 5 bases of the junction left unmatched. CDR1 is DFQATT, CDR2 SNEGSKA, per germline (reference sequence).

The CDR3 loop is CASSVGTGGSTDTQYF. DNA for the CDR3: TGTGCCAGCAGCGTAGGTACGGGGGGGAGCACAGATACGCAGTATTTT. This sequence joins TRBV9 and TRBJ2-3; 8 nucleotides agree with TRBD2. CDR1 and CDR2 from the germline V gene are SGDLS and YYNGEE. V was pared by 0 bases and J by 0 bases, with 3 bases of the junction left unmatched. This CDR3 spans 16 amino acids. Together with reference TRBV9 and TRBJ2-3, the CDR3 gives the full variable domain: DSGVTQTPKHLITATGQRVTLRCSPRSGDLSVYWYQQSLDQGLQFLIQYYNGEERAKGNILERFSAQQFPDLHSELNLSSLELGDSALYFCASSVGTGGSTDTQYFGPGTRLTVL.

This chain uses TRBV4-1 with TRBJ1-6, with 9 bases identical to TRBD1. V was clipped by 4 bases and J by 8 bases; unmatched bases: 6. The CDR3 runs to 15 residues. Germline CDR1 is MGHRA and CDR2 is YSYEKL. Here the CDR3 DNA reads TGCGCCAGCAGCCGCGAGGGACAGGGTGATTCACCCCTCCACTTT. Protein: CASSREGQGDSPLHF.

The genes are TRBV15 and TRBJ2-5; TRBD2 matches 8 bases. The junction had 5 bases not matched to a gene; V was cut back by 0 bases and J by 5 bases. Germline-derived CDR1 and CDR2 are LNHNV and YYDKDF (reference sequence). There are 15 residues in the CDR3. The CDR3 coding sequence is TGTGCCACCAGCAGAGAAACGGGGGGGCCTGAGACCCAGTACTTC. Amino acids: CATSRETGGPETQYF.

This chain links TRBV24-1 with TRBJ2-7; 8 positions agree with TRBD1. Germline V gene data show CDR1 as KGHDR and CDR2 as SFDVKD. This CDR3 region has 16 residues. Unmatched junction bases numbered 7, after V lost 2 bases and J lost 2 bases. CDR3 sequence (DNA): TGTGCCACCAGTGATTACGGGACAGGCCGACCCTACGAGCAGTACTTC. This encodes CATSDYGTGRPYEQYF.

The chain is built from TRBV20-1 and TRBJ2-3; no reliable D call. The germline V gene encodes CDR1 DFQATT and CDR2 SNEGSKA (reference sequence). Trimming removed 2 bases from V and 4 bases from J, with 4 bases in between. The CDR3 covers 11 residues. The CDR3 DNA reads as TGCAGTGCTAGACACTCAGATACGCAGTATTTT. Amino acid sequence: CSARHSDTQYF.

The rearrangement joins TRBV4-1 to TRBJ2-6, with D unresolved. Trimming cost V 2 bases and J 0 bases, with 2 bases left between them. CDR3 size: 14 residues. Per germline, CDR1 MGHRA and CDR2 YSYEKL. CDR3 in amino acids: CASSQPSGANVLTF. CDR3 sequence (DNA): TGCGCCAGCAGCCAACCCTCTGGGGCCAACGTCCTGACTTTC.

The chain uses TRBV29-1 and TRBJ2-1, with 8 bases identical to TRBD1. This CDR3 is built from 14 residues. Germline V gives CDR1 SQVTM, CDR2 ANQGSEA. V was clipped by 4 bases and J by 7 bases; unmatched bases: 9. The CDR3 DNA reads as TGCAGCGTTGGGGTAACAGGGGGGAAAAATGAGCAGTTCTTC. It yields the protein CSVGVTGGKNEQFF.

This sequence joins TRBV28 and TRBJ2-6, with D maybe TRBD2 (6 bases). CDR3 length: 15 amino acids. Germline CDR1 MDHEN, CDR2 SYDVKM. V was cut by 5 bases and J by 3 bases, with 11 bases left in between. CDR3 DNA sequence: TGTGCCAGCAGTCGTGCGGGGAATGGGGCCAACGTCCTGACTTTC. Its translation is CASSRAGNGANVLTF.

The chain combines TRBV4-1 with TRBJ1-1; TRBD1 might be the D (5 bases). The germline V and J ends were trimmed by 1 base and 6 bases, with 12 bases remaining between them. The CDR3 spans 14 residues. The germline V gene encodes CDR1 MGHRA and CDR2 YSYEKL. The CDR3 DNA follows: TGCGCCAGCAGCCAAGTGTGGGGGTATGCTGAAGCTTTCTTT. Amino acids: CASSQVWGYAEAFF.

The chain couples TRBV11-3 to TRBJ1-1; D uncertain. Germline loops: CDR1 SGHNT, CDR2 YENEEA. Trimming removed 4 bases at V and 7 bases at J, with 13 bases between. The CDR3 extends over 13 amino acids. The CDR3 DNA reads as TGTGCCAGCAGCTATTCGTCGGGAAATGAAGCTTTCTTT. Translated, it gives CASSYSSGNEAFF.

CDR3 DNA sequence: TGTGCCAGCAGCTTAGTTGGCGGGCAGGACGAGCAGTTCTTC. It encodes CASSLVGGQDEQFF. The chain couples TRBV7-9 to TRBJ2-1, with D tentatively TRBD2 (5 bases). CDR1 is SEHNR and CDR2 is FQNEAQ in the germline V gene (reference sequence). The CDR3 is 14 amino acids. V was trimmed by 1 base and J by 10 bases, leaving 14 bases between them.

CDR3 bases: TGTGCCATCAGTGAGGTAAGGGGCGGCCTCAATCAGCCCCAGCATTTT. This encodes CAISEVRGGLNQPQHF. This chain joins TRBV10-3 and TRBJ1-5; D is possibly TRBD1 (5 bases). Trimming shortened V by 2 bases and J by 3 bases, and 14 bases separated the two germline ends. Germline V gives CDR1 ENHRY, CDR2 SYGVKD. The CDR3 totals 16 residues.

The V call is TRBV12-3 or TRBV12-4, the J call TRBJ2-1; D may be TRBD2 (6 bases). The germline V and J ends were trimmed by 9 bases and 6 bases, with 9 bases remaining between them. This CDR3 has 11 amino acids. Here the CDR3 DNA reads TGTGCCAGTCGGAGGGGCAATGAGCAGTTCTTC. Its protein is CASRRGNEQFF.

The chain recombines TRBV15 with TRBJ2-3, with D unresolved. Per germline, CDR1 LNHNV and CDR2 YYDKDF (reference sequence). V was trimmed by 6 bases and J by 5 bases, leaving 15 bases between them. The CDR3 length is 14 residues. For the CDR3, the DNA is TGTGCCACCAGTCGAAGGATGGCCGAAGATACGCAGTATTTT. Protein product: CATSRRMAEDTQYF.

The V and J genes are TRBV11-2 and TRBJ2-7; 10 bases line up with TRBD2. The CDR3 runs to 14 residues. CDR1 and CDR2 from the germline V gene are SGHAT and FQNNGV. V was pared by 7 bases and J by 0 bases, with 3 bases of the junction left unmatched. For the CDR3, the DNA is TGTGCCAGCACCGGGACTAGCGCCTCCTACGAGCAGTACTTC. Its protein product is CASTGTSASYEQYF. Looking up the rest from reference TRBV11-2 and TRBJ2-7 gives the full variable domain: EAGVAQSPRYKIIEKRQSVAFWCNPISGHATLYWYQQILGQGPKLLIQFQNNGVVDDSQLPKDRFSAERLKGVDSTLKIQPAKLEDSAVYLCASTGTSASYEQYFGPGTRLTVT.

The chain couples TRBV10-3 to TRBJ2-7; D is unclear. In germline, CDR1 is ENHRY, CDR2 SYGVKD. The germline V and J ends were trimmed by 0 bases and 6 bases, with 6 bases remaining between them. The CDR3 covers 12 residues. CDR3 loop: CAISESTREQYF. CDR3 in DNA: TGTGCCATCAGTGAGTCGACCCGCGAGCAGTACTTC.

The chain links TRBV6-5 to TRBJ1-2; a possible D gene is TRBD1 (6 bases). Germline lookup yields CDR1 MNHEY and CDR2 SVGAGI. The CDR3 is made up of 13 amino acids. Trimming pared 6 bases from V and 2 bases from J, leaving 10 bases between. The CDR3 loop reads CASSNRANYGYTF. The CDR3 nucleotides read TGTGCCAGCAGCAACAGGGCAAACTATGGCTACACCTTC.

The V call is TRBV12-3 or TRBV12-4, the J call TRBJ2-7; D call uncertain. Trimming stripped 8 bases from V and 0 bases from J, with 11 bases between. There are 13 residues in the CDR3. As DNA, the CDR3 is TGTGCCAGCCACTTGGACGGCTCCTACGAGCAGTACTTC. It specifies CASHLDGSYEQYF.

The chain has TRBV20-1 and TRBJ2-1; the D gene is possibly TRBD2 (6 bases). V lost 1 base, J lost 7 bases, and 11 bases lay in between. The CDR3 contains 13 residues. Germline lookup yields CDR1 DFQATT and CDR2 SNEGSKA (reference sequence). The CDR3, as DNA: TGCAGTGCTAGAGCCCAGACTAGAAATGAGCAGTTCTTC. It encodes CSARAQTRNEQFF.

The chain couples TRBV3-1 to TRBJ1-1; D is unclear. Trimming cost V 6 bases and J 9 bases, with 20 bases left between them. Germline CDR1 reads LGHDT; CDR2 reads YNNKEL (reference sequence). This CDR3 spans 14 amino acids. CDR3 in amino acids: CASSPTYDAQKAFF. The CDR3 region has the DNA TGTGCCAGCAGTCCCACCTACGACGCACAAAAAGCTTTCTTT.

The chain employs TRBV6-6 and TRBJ2-7, with 7 bases matching TRBD2. The CDR3 spans 11 residues. From germline, CDR1 is MNHNY and CDR2 SVGAGI (reference sequence). The V segment lost 6 bases and the J segment 4 bases; nucleotides outside the gene matches: 0. The CDR3, as DNA: TGTGCCAGCAGCGGGGGGTACGAGCAGTACTTC. This sequence encodes CASSGGYEQYF.

The genes are TRBV6-5 and TRBJ1-6, with 8 bases that match TRBD1. The CDR3 contains 14 residues. Trimming cost V 6 bases and J 7 bases; bases outside gene matches: 5. Germline CDR1 MNHEY, CDR2 SVGAGI. The CDR3 DNA is TGTGCCAGCAGATGGACAGGGAAGAATTCACCCCTCCACTTT. This encodes CASRWTGKNSPLHF.

The chain is built from TRBV6-1 and TRBJ1-2; unclear D gene. The CDR3 extends over 12 amino acids. Trimming cost V 2 bases and J 8 bases, with 9 bases left between them. The germline gives CDR1 MNHNS, CDR2 SASEGT. CDR3 DNA sequence: TGTGCCAGCAGTGAAATAAGTTCCGGCTACACCTTC. Protein sequence: CASSEISSGYTF.

The V call is TRBV14, the J call TRBJ2-3; 7 bases align to TRBD1. J was trimmed by 1 base and V by 2 bases; bases with no gene match: 6. Germline lookup yields CDR1 SGHDN and CDR2 FVKESK. The CDR3 has 16 residues. This chain's CDR3 is CASSQRGGAGTDTQYF. In nucleotides, the CDR3 is TGTGCCAGCAGCCAAAGAGGGGGCGCGGGCACAGATACGCAGTATTTT.